This TCR beta chain was retrieved from a study of immune evolution from preneoplasia to lung adenocarcinoma. The V end lost 6 bases, the J end lost 5 bases, and 16 bases lay between the germline ends. The CDR3 extends over 14 amino acids. In germline, CDR1 is SNHLY, CDR2 FYNNEI. Between the mid-2010s and the late 2010s, patients underwent resection in Japan or China. After pathologic assessment, macro-dissection selected premalignant or tumor cells for extraction. TCRdb's copy holds only in-frame clones and misses some; the assay was immunoSEQ multiplex PCR. The sample gives 9,500 to 10,000 clones, about three quarters of which show up once; about 5% is in the top ten.

The chain uses TRBV2 and TRBJ1-2, with D tentatively TRBD1 (5 bases). The source is a person aged 65 to 85 with lung adenocarcinoma. Some clones in this sample may be carry-over from other donors' samples. Sequenced sample: FFPE minimally invasive lung adenocarcinoma tissue. Here the CDR3 DNA reads TGTGCCAGCAGAGAAAGACAAGGGGTTTATGGCTACACCTTC. Amino acids: CASRERQGVYGYTF. The complete variable domain, with remaining parts taken from reference TRBV2 and TRBJ1-2, reads EPEVTQTPSHQVTQMGQEVILRCVPISNHLYFYWYRQILGQKVEFLVSFYNNEISEKSEIFDDQFSVERPDGSNFTLKIRSTKLEDSAMYFCASRERQGVYGYTFGSGTRLTVV.